The present T cell receptor beta chain was sequenced within a study of Graves' ophthalmopathy and Graves' hyperthyroidism. The authors amplified TCR beta CDR3 regions, and they did so from RNA transcripts for repertoire sequencing. In the first round, RT-PCR was carried out with HTBI primers, and a multiplex PCR formed the second round. TCRdb reanalysed the multiplex PCR reads using MiXCR and keeps one entry per CDR3 protein. The sample has a few hundred thousand distinct CDR3 sequences, less than 20% seen once. This clonotype was observed at least ten times. Its specificity is not known. Whole-study results and caveats: Blood repertoires reportedly contained most expanded thyroid clonotypes above 0.001 frequency.

The CDR3 length is 14 residues. Germline-derived CDR1 and CDR2 are MNHNS and SASEGT. Deletions cut 8 bases from V and 1 base from J, with 9 bases between. Source material: peripheral blood. The V call is TRBV6-1, the J call TRBJ2-6; D might be TRBD1 or TRBD2, each matching 5 bases. This TCR was recovered from a woman aged 18-29 years with stable Graves' hyperthyroidism. The CDR3 DNA reads TGTGCCAGCGGGGGTAGGTCTGGGGCCAACGTCCTGACTTTC. Its translation: CASGGRSGANVLTF.